This TCR beta chain was sequenced in a study of Ad26.COV2.S vaccination and SARS-CoV-2 variants. Study context: Donor had been placed in the Ad26.COV2.S arm of the COV1001 trial.

In the case of this clone: Its antigen is still unknown.

Stated treatment: about 20 received Ad26.COV2.S at low or high dose, single or two shots; roughly five received placebo; per-sample allocation not given. Collection of the samples took place on day 63 after the first injection of vaccine or placebo. Study results and limitations: Assessments of TCR breadth and depth may have underestimated the total T cell responses. Non-spike TCR breadth did not differ much between vaccine and placebo recipients.

The CDR3 is 14 residues long. V lost 7 bases and J 1 base, leaving 13 bases between the germline ends. In germline, CDR1 is MDHEN, CDR2 SYDVKM. TCRdb's copy holds only in-frame clones and misses some; the assay was immunoSEQ multiplex PCR. In the table there are hundreds of thousands of clones, about 89% of which are singletons. The rearrangement links TRBV28 to TRBJ1-1; the D is unclear. This sample comprised peripheral blood, obtained in a trial of Ad26.COV2.S vaccine versus placebo. This receptor was identified in a person between 18 and 60 years old who received the Ad26.COV2.S COVID-19 vaccine or a placebo. The CDR3 DNA follows: TGTGCCAGCACAACAATAACACCGAACACTGAAGCTTTCTTT. It specifies CASTTITPNTEAFF.